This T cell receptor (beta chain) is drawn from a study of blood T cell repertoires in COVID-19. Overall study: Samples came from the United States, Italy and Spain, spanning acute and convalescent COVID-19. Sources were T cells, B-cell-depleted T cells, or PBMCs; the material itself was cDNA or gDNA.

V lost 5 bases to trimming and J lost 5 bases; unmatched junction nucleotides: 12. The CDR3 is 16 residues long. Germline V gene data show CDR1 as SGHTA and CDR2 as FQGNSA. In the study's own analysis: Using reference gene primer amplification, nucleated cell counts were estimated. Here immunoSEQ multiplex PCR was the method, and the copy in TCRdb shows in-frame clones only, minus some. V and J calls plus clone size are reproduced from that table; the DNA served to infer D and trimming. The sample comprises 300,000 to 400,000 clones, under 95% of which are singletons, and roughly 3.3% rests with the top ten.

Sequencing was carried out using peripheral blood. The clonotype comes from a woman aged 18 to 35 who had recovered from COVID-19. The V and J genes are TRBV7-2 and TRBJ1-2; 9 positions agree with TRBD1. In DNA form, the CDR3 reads TGTGCCAGCAGCCCACGGACAGGGGACGTTGGGTATGGCTACACCTTC. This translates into CASSPRTGDVGYGYTF. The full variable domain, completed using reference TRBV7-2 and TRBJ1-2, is GAGVSQSPSNKVTEKGKDVELRCDPISGHTALYWYRQSLGQGLEFLIYFQGNSAPDKSGLPSDRFSAERTGGSVSTLTIQRTQQEDSAVYLCASSPRTGDVGYGYTFGSGTRLTVV.